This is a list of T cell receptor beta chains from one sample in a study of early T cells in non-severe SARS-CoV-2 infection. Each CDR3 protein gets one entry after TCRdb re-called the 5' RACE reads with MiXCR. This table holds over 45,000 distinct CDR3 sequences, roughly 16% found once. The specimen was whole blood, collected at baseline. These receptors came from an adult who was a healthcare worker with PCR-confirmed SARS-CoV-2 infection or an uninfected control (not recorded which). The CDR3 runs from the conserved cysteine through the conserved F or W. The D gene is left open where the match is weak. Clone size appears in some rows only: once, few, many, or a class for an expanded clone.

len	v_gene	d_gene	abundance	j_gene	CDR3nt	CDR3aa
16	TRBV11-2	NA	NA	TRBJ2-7	TGTGCCAGCAGCGTAGGACAGCCTGGACATCGGAGGGAGCAGTACTTC	CASSVGQPGHRREQYF
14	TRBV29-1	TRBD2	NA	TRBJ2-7	TGCAGCGTTGTCATCGATGGGGCTAGCGGGGAGCAGTACTTC	CSVVIDGASGEQYF
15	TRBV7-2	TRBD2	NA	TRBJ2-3	TGTGCCAGCAGCATAACTAGCGGGGGGGCCTATACGCAGTATTTT	CASSITSGGAYTQYF
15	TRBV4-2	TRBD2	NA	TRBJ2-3	TGTGCCAGCAGCCAGCCGGGACTAGATACAGATACGCAGTATTTT	CASSQPGLDTDTQYF
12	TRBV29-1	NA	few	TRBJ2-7	TGCAGCGTTGCCCGGGGCTCCTACGAGCAGTACTTC	CSVARGSYEQYF
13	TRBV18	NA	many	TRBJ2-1	TGTGCCAGCTCACCGGGTACGGACAATGAGCAGTTCTTC	CASSPGTDNEQFF
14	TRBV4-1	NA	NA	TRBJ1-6	TGCGCCAGCAGCCAAGAACGGGGGGTTTCTCCCCTCCACTTT	CASSQERGVSPLHF
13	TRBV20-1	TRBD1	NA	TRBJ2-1	TGCAGTGCTAGACAGGGGGCCATTGATGAGCAGTTCTTC	CSARQGAIDEQFF
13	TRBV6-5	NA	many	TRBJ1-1	TGTGCCAGCAGTTATCGGGGAGCAGCTGAAGCTTTCTTT	CASSYRGAAEAFF